Shown below are 22 T cell receptor beta chains from a single sample sequenced in a study of blood T cell repertoires in COVID-19. The method was immunoSEQ multiplex PCR; TCRdb's version includes in-frame clones alone and lacks a portion of them. Of 70,000 or so clones listed, roughly 86% are singletons. The specimen was peripheral blood. These receptor sequences come from a man aged 50 to 60 with acute or convalescent COVID-19.

This chain joins TRBV5-1 and TRBJ2-6; TRBD2 matches at 7 bases. Germline loops: CDR1 SGHRS, CDR2 YFSETQ. J lost 5 bases, V lost 0 bases, and 17 bases had no gene match. This CDR3 has 20 residues. This CDR3 reads CASSLGLSGRAGVRANVLTF. The CDR3 bases are TGCGCCAGCAGCTTGGGTTTAAGTGGCAGGGCGGGAGTAAGGGCCAACGTCCTGACTTTC.

V and J are TRBV7-3 and TRBJ1-1; D may be TRBD1 (5 bases). V was clipped by 3 bases and J by 1 base, with 12 bases between them. The CDR3 covers 15 residues. Germline V gives CDR1 SGHTA, CDR2 FQGTGA. CDR3 in amino acids: CASSFTLDRNTEAFF. The CDR3 nucleotides are TGTGCCAGCAGCTTTACACTCGACAGGAACACTGAAGCTTTCTTT.

The chain is built from TRBV28 and TRBJ2-3; no clear D gene. V was cut by 3 bases and J by 0 bases, with 10 bases left in between. CDR3 length: 15 amino acids. Germline V CDR1 and CDR2: MDHEN, SYDVKM. The CDR3 sequence: CASSFLAASTDTQYF. In DNA form, the CDR3 reads TGTGCCAGCAGTTTCCTGGCCGCTAGCACAGATACGCAGTATTTT.

The chain is built from TRBV6-5 and TRBJ2-7; D is perhaps TRBD2 (5 bases). The germline V gene encodes CDR1 MNHEY and CDR2 SVGAGI. Trimming left V 2 bases short and J 2 bases short, with 7 bases between. The CDR3 sequence is 13 residues long. CDR3 sequence reads: CASSYEGTYEQYF. The CDR3 nucleotides are TGTGCCAGCAGTTACGAGGGAACCTACGAGCAGTACTTC.

The chain is built from TRBV5-1 and TRBJ1-4; 7 nucleotides match TRBD1. The CDR3 is 12 amino acids. Germline assignment: CDR1 SGHRS and CDR2 YFSETQ. With 4 bases clipped from V and 11 bases from J, the junction kept 5 bases outside the gene matches. The CDR3: CASSEGARKLFF. CDR3 DNA sequence: TGCGCCAGCAGCGAGGGGGCTAGGAAACTGTTTTTT.

The chain couples TRBV5-1 to TRBJ2-1, with D unresolved. The germline V gene encodes CDR1 SGHRS and CDR2 YFSETQ. Trimming cost V 2 bases and J 6 bases, with 15 bases left between them. CDR3 size: 15 residues. The CDR3 region is CASSLVFSPGNEQFF. In nucleotides, the CDR3 is TGCGCCAGCAGCTTAGTTTTCTCCCCGGGCAATGAGCAGTTCTTC.

This clone was recorded only once. This chain connects TRBV21-1 to TRBJ2-7; the tabulated D call, TRBD1, remains unverified against the DNA. TRBV21-1 represents a pseudogene. The CDR3 is 15 residues long. CDR3 region: CASSSDIRILYEQYF. CDR3 bases: TGTGCCAGCAGTTCAGATATTCGTATTCTGTACGAGCAGTACTTC.

The J gene is TRBJ2-5, the V gene TRBV10-3, with 11 nucleotides matching TRBD1. V dropped 3 bases and J dropped 3; count of bases not matched to a gene: 12. CDR1 is ENHRY and CDR2 is SYGVKD in the germline V gene. The CDR3 is 18 residues long. The CDR3 loop is CAISDSRLGGQGEETQYF. CDR3 DNA: TGTGCCATCAGTGACTCCCGTCTGGGGGGACAGGGGGAAGAGACCCAGTACTTC.

The chain uses TRBV11-2 and TRBJ2-1, with 10 bases matching TRBD1. J gave up 3 bases and V 5 bases, and 7 bases lay outside the gene matches. The CDR3 has 16 amino acids. CDR1 and CDR2 (germline): SGHAT, FQNNGV. The CDR3 region is CASSRRDRGFYNEQFF. CDR3 DNA: TGTGCCAGCAGCCGACGGGACAGGGGCTTCTACAATGAGCAGTTCTTC.

This chain joins TRBV5-6 and TRBJ2-5; D may be TRBD2 (6 bases). From germline, CDR1 is SGHDT and CDR2 YYEEEE. V lost 2 bases to trimming and J lost 1 base, with 12 bases between them. This CDR3 has 15 residues. CDR3 in amino acids: CASSFYGRLQETQYF. The CDR3 nucleotides are TGTGCCAGCAGCTTCTATGGGAGGCTCCAAGAGACCCAGTACTTC.

The V gene is TRBV28, the J gene TRBJ1-3; D is possibly TRBD1 (5 bases). The CDR3 is 14 amino acids. Trimming took 2 bases from V and 1 from J, leaving 6 bases between them. Germline V gene data show CDR1 as MDHEN and CDR2 as SYDVKM. Here the CDR3 DNA reads TGTGCCAGCAGTTTAAGGGGTTCTGGAAACACCATATATTTT. This translates into CASSLRGSGNTIYF. Together with reference TRBV28 and TRBJ1-3, the CDR3 gives the full variable domain: DVKVTQSSRYLVKRTGEKVFLECVQDMDHENMFWYRQDPGLGLRLIYFSYDVKMKEKGDIPEGYSVSREKKERFSLILESASTNQTSMYLCASSLRGSGNTIYFGEGSWLTVV.

This clone was counted a few times. The rearrangement links TRBV9 to TRBJ1-2; 10 nucleotides agree with TRBD1. Per germline, CDR1 SGDLS and CDR2 YYNGEE. This CDR3 spans 19 amino acids. V was clipped by 3 bases and J by 2 bases; unmatched bases: 16. In nucleotides, the CDR3 is TGTGCCAGCAGCGCGACCGGGACAGGGGATTGGGAGTCAAACTATGGCTACACCTTC. Translation: CASSATGTGDWESNYGYTF.

The chain is built from TRBV18 and TRBJ1-6, with a possible D match to TRBD1 (6 bases). The ends were cut back, 6 bases at V and 7 bases at J, with 10 bases in the middle. The CDR3 spans 13 residues. The germline V gene encodes CDR1 KGHSH and CDR2 LQKENI. DNA for the CDR3: TGTGCCAGCTCGACAGGAGCGAATTCACCCCTCCACTTT. Translating it yields CASSTGANSPLHF.

The count of this clone is one. This chain joins TRBV5-1 and TRBJ1-2; no definite D call. CDR3 size: 14 residues. Deletions cut 0 bases from V and 1 base from J, with 7 bases between. Per the germline V gene, CDR1 is SGHRS and CDR2 is YFSETQ. Written as DNA, the CDR3 is TGCGCCAGCAGCTTGGGCGGATTTAACTATGGCTACACCTTC. This sequence encodes CASSLGGFNYGYTF. Together with reference TRBV5-1 and TRBJ1-2, the CDR3 gives the full variable domain: KAGVTQTPRYLIKTRGQQVTLSCSPISGHRSVSWYQQTPGQGLQFLFEYFSETQRNKGNFPGRFSGRQFSNSRSEMNVSTLELGDSALYLCASSLGGFNYGYTFGSGTRLTVV.

The chain is built from TRBV4-1 and TRBJ2-7; 11 bases fit TRBD2. Germline CDR1 MGHRA, CDR2 YSYEKL. CDR3 length: 15 amino acids. J lost 5 bases, V lost 2 bases, and 5 bases had no gene match. In nucleotides, the CDR3 is TGCGCCAGCAGCCAACCTAGCGGGAGGCTAGACGAGCAGTACTTC. Its protein product is CASSQPSGRLDEQYF.

V is TRBV5-1 and J is TRBJ2-4, with D perhaps matching TRBD2 (6 bases). Germline V CDR1 and CDR2: SGHRS, YFSETQ. The CDR3 spans 15 residues. V dropped 4 bases and J dropped 2 bases, with 13 bases sitting between them. This CDR3 reads CASSGGSGPKNIQYF. The CDR3 DNA is TGCGCCAGCAGCGGGGGGAGCGGACCCAAAAACATTCAGTACTTC.

The V and J genes are TRBV7-3 and TRBJ2-2; a weak D match, TRBD2 (6 bases). Deletions cut 5 bases from V and 3 bases from J, with 22 bases between. Germline V gene lookup returns CDR1 SGHTA and CDR2 FQGTGA. The CDR3 totals 18 residues. CDR3 sequence: CASSPTGGTAVYTGELFF. Here the CDR3 DNA reads TGTGCCAGCAGCCCCACCGGTGGGACTGCCGTATACACCGGGGAGCTGTTTTTT.

The rearrangement joins TRBV19 to TRBJ2-7; 7 positions agree with TRBD1. The germline CDR1 and CDR2 sequences are LNHDA and SQIVND (reference sequence). V was pared by 1 base and J by 3 bases, with 6 bases of the junction left unmatched. This CDR3 comprises 15 residues. The chain's CDR3 is CASSIGGTVLYEQYF. The CDR3 coding sequence is TGTGCCAGTAGTATAGGGGGGACAGTCCTCTACGAGCAGTACTTC.

The V call is TRBV30, the J call TRBJ1-5, with 7 bases fitting TRBD1. The CDR3 is 14 amino acids. Germline CDR1 GTSNPN, CDR2 SVGIG (reference sequence). V was pared by 1 base and J by 1 base, with 1 base of the junction left unmatched. The CDR3 protein is CAWSDRGSNQPQHF. CDR3 sequence (DNA): TGTGCCTGGAGTGACAGGGGAAGCAATCAGCCCCAGCATTTT.

This clone was seen only a few times. The V gene is TRBV7-8, the J gene TRBJ1-2; D may be TRBD1 (5 bases). Per the germline V gene, CDR1 is SGHVS and CDR2 is FQNEAQ. The CDR3 runs 15 residues. Between the trimmed V and J ends, which lost 5 bases and 5 bases, there was a span of 18 bases. CDR3 residues: CASSPGLGALYGYTF. The CDR3 region has the DNA TGTGCCAGCAGCCCAGGGTTAGGGGCTTTGTATGGCTACACCTTC.

The genes are TRBV10-3 and TRBJ1-1, with D tentatively TRBD1 (5 bases). V was pared by 0 bases and J by 1 base, with 12 bases between. Looked up from germline, CDR1 is ENHRY and CDR2 is SYGVKD. The length of the CDR3 is 16 residues. CDR3 coding DNA: TGTGCCATCAGTGAGTCGAGAGGAGGGGAGAACACTGAAGCTTTCTTT. This translates into CAISESRGGENTEAFF.

V is TRBV9 and J is TRBJ2-7, with D possibly matching TRBD1 (6 bases). CDR3 length: 15 amino acids. CDR1 is SGDLS and CDR2 is YYNGEE in the germline V gene. V lost 0 bases and J lost 7, with 17 bases in between. Written as DNA, the CDR3 is TGTGCCAGCAGCGTAGGGGTTGACTTTAGGGGGGAGCAGTACTTC. This sequence encodes CASSVGVDFRGEQYF.